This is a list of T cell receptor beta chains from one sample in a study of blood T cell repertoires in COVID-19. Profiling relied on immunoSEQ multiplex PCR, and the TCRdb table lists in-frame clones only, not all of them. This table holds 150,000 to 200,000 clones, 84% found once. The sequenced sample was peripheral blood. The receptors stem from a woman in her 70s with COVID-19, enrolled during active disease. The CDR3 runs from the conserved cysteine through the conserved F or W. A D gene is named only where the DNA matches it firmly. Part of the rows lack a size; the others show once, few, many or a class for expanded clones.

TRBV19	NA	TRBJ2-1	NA	CASSIGGRWQSEQFF	TGTGCCAGTAGTATCGGAGGCAGGTGGCAGAGTGAGCAGTTCTTC
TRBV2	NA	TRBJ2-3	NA	CASMDNRDILSDTQYF	TGTGCCAGCATGGATAACCGGGACATCTTGTCAGATACGCAGTATTTT
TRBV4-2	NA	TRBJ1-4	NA	CASSQDMDQGGGEKLFF	TGTGCCAGCAGCCAAGATATGGACCAGGGAGGTGGTGAAAAACTGTTTTTT
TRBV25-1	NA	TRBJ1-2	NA	CASLGRADPVSYGYTF	TGTGCCAGTCTAGGGCGGGCGGACCCTGTCAGCTATGGCTACACCTTC
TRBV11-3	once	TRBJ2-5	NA	CASSLDRGETQYF	TGTGCCAGCAGCTTAGACAGGGGAGAGACCCAGTACTTC
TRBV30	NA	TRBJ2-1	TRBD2	CAWKPAGYNEQFF	TGTGCCTGGAAACCAGCGGGGTACAATGAGCAGTTCTTC
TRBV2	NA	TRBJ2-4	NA	CASIRGYIQYF	TGTGCCAGCATAAGAGGGTACATTCAGTACTTC
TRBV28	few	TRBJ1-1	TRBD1	CASKPLDRASARGTEAFF	TGTGCCAGTAAGCCGCTCGACAGGGCATCAGCGAGGGGCACTGAAGCTTTCTTT
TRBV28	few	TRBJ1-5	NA	CASSVRQSGPQHF	TGTGCCAGCAGTGTAAGACAGTCGGGGCCCCAGCATTTT
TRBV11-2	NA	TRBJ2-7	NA	CASSYTAGTEQYF	TGTGCCAGCAGCTACACGGCGGGGACCGAGCAGTACTTC
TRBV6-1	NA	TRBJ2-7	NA	CASSDRTPYEQYF	TGTGCCAGCAGTGACAGAACCCCCTACGAGCAGTACTTC
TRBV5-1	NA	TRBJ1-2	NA	CASSPTSTVDYGYTF	TGCGCCAGCAGCCCAACTTCGACAGTCGACTATGGCTACACCTTC
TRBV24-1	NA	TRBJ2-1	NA	CATSDLPGISYNEQFF	TGTGCCACCAGTGATTTGCCGGGAATCAGCTACAATGAGCAGTTCTTC
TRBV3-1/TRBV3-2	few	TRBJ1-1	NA	CASSRHGEGTEAFF	TGTGCCAGCAGCCGACACGGGGAGGGAACTGAAGCTTTCTTT
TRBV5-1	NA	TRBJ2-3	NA	CASSLDMPGRGTDTQYF	TGCGCCAGCAGCTTGGATATGCCGGGTCGGGGCACAGATACGCAGTATTTT
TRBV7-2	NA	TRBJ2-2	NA	CASRSAGQVNTGELFF	TGTGCCAGCAGATCAGCGGGACAGGTTAACACCGGGGAGCTGTTTTTT
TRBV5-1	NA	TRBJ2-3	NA	CASSWQGDTQYF	TGCGCCAGCAGCTGGCAGGGGGATACGCAGTATTTT
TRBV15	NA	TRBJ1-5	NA	CATSRDSRVYSNQPQHF	TGTGCCACCAGCAGAGATTCTAGAGTTTATAGCAATCAGCCCCAGCATTTT
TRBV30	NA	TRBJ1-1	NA	CAWRTGAFAFF	TGTGCCTGGAGGACGGGTGCGTTTGCTTTCTTT
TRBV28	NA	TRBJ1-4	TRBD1	CASSSSGTGGRTNEKLFF	TGTGCCAGCAGTTCATCCGGGACAGGGGGCCGCACTAATGAAAAACTGTTTTTT
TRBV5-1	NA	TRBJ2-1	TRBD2	CASSPPSGEPDEQFF	TGCGCCAGCAGCCCCCCTAGCGGGGAGCCGGATGAGCAGTTCTTC
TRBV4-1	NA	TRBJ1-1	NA	CASSQGRTEAFF	TGCGCCAGCAGCCAAGGGCGGACTGAAGCTTTCTTT
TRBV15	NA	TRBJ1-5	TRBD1	CATSKDRGNQPQHF	TGTGCCACCAGCAAAGACAGGGGCAATCAGCCCCAGCATTTT
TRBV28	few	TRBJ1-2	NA	CASSILSLNYGYTF	TGTGCCAGCAGTATACTTTCCCTTAACTATGGCTACACCTTC
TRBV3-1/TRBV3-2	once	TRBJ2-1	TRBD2	CASREKVLAGINEQFF	TGTGCCAGCAGAGAGAAAGTACTAGCGGGGATCAATGAGCAGTTCTTC
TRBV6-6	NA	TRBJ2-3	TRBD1	CASLGTGSVAQTQYF	TGTGCCAGCTTGGGGACAGGGTCAGTTGCGCAGACGCAGTATTTT
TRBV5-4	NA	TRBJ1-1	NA	CASSKKTDNTEAFF	TGTGCCAGCAGTAAGAAGACAGACAACACTGAAGCTTTCTTT
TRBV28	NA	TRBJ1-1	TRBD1	CASGQGWTEAFF	TGTGCCAGCGGACAGGGGTGGACTGAAGCTTTCTTT
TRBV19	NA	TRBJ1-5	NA	CASWGTPYSNQPQHF	TGTGCCAGTTGGGGGACACCTTATAGCAATCAGCCCCAGCATTTT
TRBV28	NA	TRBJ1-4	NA	CASSTGGALNEKLFF	TGTGCCAGCAGTACCGGGGGGGCGTTAAATGAAAAACTGTTTTTT
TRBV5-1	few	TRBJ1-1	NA	CASNRGDTEAFF	TGCGCCAGCAATAGGGGTGACACTGAAGCTTTCTTT
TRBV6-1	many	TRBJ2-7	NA	CASSEVGLAKEYF	TGTGCCAGCAGTGAAGTGGGACTTGCAAAGGAGTACTTC
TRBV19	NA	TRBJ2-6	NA	CASTQGRPSGANVLTF	TGTGCCAGTACCCAGGGAAGACCCTCTGGGGCCAACGTCCTGACTTTC
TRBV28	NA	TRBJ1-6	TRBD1	CASSGLGGGNSPLHF	TGTGCCAGCAGTGGCCTCGGAGGGGGCAATTCACCCCTCCACTTT
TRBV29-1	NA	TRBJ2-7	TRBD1	CSVEGLGQGPYEQYF	TGCAGCGTTGAAGGTCTTGGACAGGGTCCGTACGAGCAGTACTTC
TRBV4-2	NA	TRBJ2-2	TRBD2	CASSPPRLAGNTGELFF	TGTGCCAGCAGCCCACCCCGACTAGCGGGGAACACCGGGGAGCTGTTTTTT